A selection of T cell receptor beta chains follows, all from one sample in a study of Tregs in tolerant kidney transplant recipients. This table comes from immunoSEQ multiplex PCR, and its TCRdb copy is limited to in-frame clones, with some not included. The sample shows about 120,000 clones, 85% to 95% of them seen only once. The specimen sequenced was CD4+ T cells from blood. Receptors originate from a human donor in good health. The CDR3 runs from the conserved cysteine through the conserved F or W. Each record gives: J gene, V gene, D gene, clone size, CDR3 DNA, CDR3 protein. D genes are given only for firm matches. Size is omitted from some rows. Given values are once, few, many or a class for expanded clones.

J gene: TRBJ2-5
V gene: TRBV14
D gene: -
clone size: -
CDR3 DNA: TGTGCCAGCAGCCGAGGGTCCGGTGGGGCCCAGTACTTC
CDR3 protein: CASSRGSGGAQYF

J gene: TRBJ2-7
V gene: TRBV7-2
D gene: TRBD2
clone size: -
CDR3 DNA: TGTGCCAGCAGCTTAGTAGCGGGAAACTACGAGCAGTACTTC
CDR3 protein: CASSLVAGNYEQYF

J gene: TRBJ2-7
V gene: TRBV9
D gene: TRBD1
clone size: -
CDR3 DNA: TGTGCCAGCAGCGTAGCTCCGACAGGGGCCTACGAGCAGTACTTC
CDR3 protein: CASSVAPTGAYEQYF

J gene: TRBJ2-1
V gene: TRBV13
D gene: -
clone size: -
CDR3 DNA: TGTGCCAGCAGCTTGGGGGGAAAAAGCTCCTACAATGAGCAGTTCTTC
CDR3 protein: CASSLGGKSSYNEQFF

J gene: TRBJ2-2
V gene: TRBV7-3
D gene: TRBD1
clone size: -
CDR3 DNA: TGTGCCAGCAGCCCACAGGGGCCCCAGGCCGGGGAGCTGTTTTTT
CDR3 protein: CASSPQGPQAGELFF

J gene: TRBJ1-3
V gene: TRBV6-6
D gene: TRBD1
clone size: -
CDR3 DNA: TGTGCCAGCAGTGGGACAGGAATGATATCTGGAAACGCCATATATTTT
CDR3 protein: CASSGTGMISGNAIYF

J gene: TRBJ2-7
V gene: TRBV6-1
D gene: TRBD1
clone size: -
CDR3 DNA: TGTGCCAGCAGTGCGGGGACAGGACCTTCCTACGAGCAGTACTTC
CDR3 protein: CASSAGTGPSYEQYF

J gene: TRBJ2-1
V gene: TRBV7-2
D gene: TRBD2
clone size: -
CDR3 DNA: TGTGCCAGCAGCTTAGGCGGGAGGGTGAATGAGCAGTTCTTC
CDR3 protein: CASSLGGRVNEQFF

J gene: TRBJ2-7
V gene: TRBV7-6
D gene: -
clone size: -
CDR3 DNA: TGTGCCAGCAGCTTAGGACAGGCAGCCTACGAGCAGTACTTC
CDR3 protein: CASSLGQAAYEQYF

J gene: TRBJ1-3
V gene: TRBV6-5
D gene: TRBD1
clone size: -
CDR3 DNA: TGTGCCAGCAGTTACAGGGGGCCCTCTGGAAACACCATATATTTT
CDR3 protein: CASSYRGPSGNTIYF

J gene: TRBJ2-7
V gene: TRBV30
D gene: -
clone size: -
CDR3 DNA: TGTGCCTGGAGTGTACGGGGGTACGAGCAGTACTTC
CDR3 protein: CAWSVRGYEQYF

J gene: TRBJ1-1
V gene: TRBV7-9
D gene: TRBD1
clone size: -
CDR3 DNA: TGTGCCAGCAGCTTCCGACAGGGGAACACTGAAGCTTTCTTT
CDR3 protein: CASSFRQGNTEAFF

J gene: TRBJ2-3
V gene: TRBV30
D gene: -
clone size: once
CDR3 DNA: TGTGCCTGGACCCTGTGGCGCGGGAGCACAGATACGCAGTATTTT
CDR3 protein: CAWTLWRGSTDTQYF

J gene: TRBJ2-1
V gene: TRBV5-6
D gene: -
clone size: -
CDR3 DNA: TGTGCCAGCAGCCTAAGCTGGGGGCGACAGTACAATGAGCAGTTCTTC
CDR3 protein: CASSLSWGRQYNEQFF

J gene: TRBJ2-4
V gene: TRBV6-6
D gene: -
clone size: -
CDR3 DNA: TGTGCCAGCAGTCCTCCCGCAGGGGGGGCGGGCATTCAGTACTTC
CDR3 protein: CASSPPAGGAGIQYF

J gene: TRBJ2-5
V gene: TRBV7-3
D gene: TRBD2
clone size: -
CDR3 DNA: TGTGCCAGCAGCCCCCTTCCGGGACTACGAGAGACCCAGTACTTC
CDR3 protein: CASSPLPGLRETQYF

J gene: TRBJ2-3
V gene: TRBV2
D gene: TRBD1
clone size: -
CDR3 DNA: TGTGCCAGCACTATGGAGGGACAGGGGTTTTCCGCAGATACGCAGTATTTT
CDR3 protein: CASTMEGQGFSADTQYF

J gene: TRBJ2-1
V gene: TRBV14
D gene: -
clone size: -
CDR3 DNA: TGTGCCAGCAGCCATTCGGGAGTGGGCTCCTACAATGAGCAGTTCTTC
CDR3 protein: CASSHSGVGSYNEQFF

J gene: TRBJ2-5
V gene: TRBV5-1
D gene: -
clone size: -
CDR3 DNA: TGCGCCAGCAGCCCCGGGACCCTGGATGAGACCCAGTACTTC
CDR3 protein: CASSPGTLDETQYF

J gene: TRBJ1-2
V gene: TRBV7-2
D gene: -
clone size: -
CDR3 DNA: TGTGCCAGCAGCGTCGGTATCCGGGAAGGCTACACCTTC
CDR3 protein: CASSVGIREGYTF

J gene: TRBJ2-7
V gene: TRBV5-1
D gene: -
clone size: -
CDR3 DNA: TGCGCCAGCAGCACCCAGGGGAGCGCACGCTACGAGCAGTACTTC
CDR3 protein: CASSTQGSARYEQYF

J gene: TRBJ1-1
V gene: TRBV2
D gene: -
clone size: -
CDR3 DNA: TGTGCCAGCAGTGTGAGGGGTAGCGATGAAGCTTTCTTT
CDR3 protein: CASSVRGSDEAFF

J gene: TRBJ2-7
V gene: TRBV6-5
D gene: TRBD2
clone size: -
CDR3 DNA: TGTGCCAGCAGGTCGACGGGGGGGCGTGTCAACGAGCAGTACTTC
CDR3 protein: CASRSTGGRVNEQYF

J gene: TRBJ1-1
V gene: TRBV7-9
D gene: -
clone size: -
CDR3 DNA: TGTGCCAGCAGCTTAGGTTACAGGAACACTGAAGCTTTCTTT
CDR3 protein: CASSLGYRNTEAFF

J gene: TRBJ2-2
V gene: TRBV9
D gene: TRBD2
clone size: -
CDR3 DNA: TGTGCCAGCAGCCCTCGACTAGCGGAGGACACCGGGGAGCTGTTTTTT
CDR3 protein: CASSPRLAEDTGELFF

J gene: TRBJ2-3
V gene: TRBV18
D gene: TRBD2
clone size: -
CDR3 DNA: TGTGCCAGCTCACAACTAGCGGGAGTTGTGTCAACAGATACGCAGTATTTT
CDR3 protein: CASSQLAGVVSTDTQYF

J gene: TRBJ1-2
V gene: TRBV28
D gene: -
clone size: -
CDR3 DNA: TGTGCCAGCAGTTTAGCGGGGGCGGGAGATAACTATGGCTACACCTTC
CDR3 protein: CASSLAGAGDNYGYTF

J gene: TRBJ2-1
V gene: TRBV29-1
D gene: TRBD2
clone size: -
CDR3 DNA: TGCAGCGTTGCTCGGCTAGCGGGCCGCTACAATGAGCAGTTCTTC
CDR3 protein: CSVARLAGRYNEQFF

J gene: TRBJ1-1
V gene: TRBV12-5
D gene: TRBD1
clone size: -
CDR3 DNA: TGTGCTAGTGGTTTGATGACAGGGGTCGACAGCAGATATGAAGCTTTCTTT
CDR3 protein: CASGLMTGVDSRYEAFF

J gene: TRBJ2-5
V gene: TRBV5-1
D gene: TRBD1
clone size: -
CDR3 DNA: TGCGCCAGCAGCCCCGGGACAGCCAACCAAGAGACCCAGTACTTC
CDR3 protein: CASSPGTANQETQYF

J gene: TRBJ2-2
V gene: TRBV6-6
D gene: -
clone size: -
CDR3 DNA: TGTGCCAGCAGTTACCATGTTTCCGGGGAGCTGTTTTTT
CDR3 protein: CASSYHVSGELFF

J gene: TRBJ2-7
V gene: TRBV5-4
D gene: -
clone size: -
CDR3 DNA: TGTGCCAGCAGCCTCAAAGAGAGGGGGGGCTTCGAGCAGTACTTC
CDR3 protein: CASSLKERGGFEQYF

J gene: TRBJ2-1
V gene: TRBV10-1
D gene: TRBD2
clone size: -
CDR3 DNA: TGCGCCAGCAGTGAGGCTAGCGGCTACAATGAGCAGTTCTTC
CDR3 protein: CASSEASGYNEQFF

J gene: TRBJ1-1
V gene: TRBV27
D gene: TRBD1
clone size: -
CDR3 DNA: TGTGCCAGCAGTCTTTCTCGACAGGGGGCTCGCTTATCTGAAGCTTTCTTT
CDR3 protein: CASSLSRQGARLSEAFF

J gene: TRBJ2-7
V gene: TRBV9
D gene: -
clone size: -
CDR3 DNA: TGTGCCAGCAGCCCGCGGACGGAGACCTACGAGCAGTACTTC
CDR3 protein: CASSPRTETYEQYF

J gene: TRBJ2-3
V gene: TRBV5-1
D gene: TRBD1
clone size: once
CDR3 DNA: TGCGCCAGCAGCTTCGGACAGGTCACAGATACGCAGTATTTT
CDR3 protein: CASSFGQVTDTQYF

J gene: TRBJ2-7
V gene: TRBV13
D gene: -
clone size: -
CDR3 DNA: TGTGCCAGCAACCGGGACCACAGTCCCTACGAGCAGTACTTC
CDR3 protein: CASNRDHSPYEQYF

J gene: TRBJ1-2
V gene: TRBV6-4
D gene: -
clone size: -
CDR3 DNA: TGTGCCAGCAGTGAAGTGCCACCTTATGGTGGCTACACCTTC
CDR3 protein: CASSEVPPYGGYTF

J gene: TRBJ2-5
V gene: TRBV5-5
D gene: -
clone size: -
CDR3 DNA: TGTGCCAGCAGCCCCGGGGTAGAGACCCAGTACTTC
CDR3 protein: CASSPGVETQYF

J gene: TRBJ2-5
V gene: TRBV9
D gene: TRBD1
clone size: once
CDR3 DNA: TGTGCCAGCAGCCACCAAACAGGGGGCACATCGGAGACCCAGTACTTC
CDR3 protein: CASSHQTGGTSETQYF

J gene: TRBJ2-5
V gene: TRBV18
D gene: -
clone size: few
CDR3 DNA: TGTGCCAGCTCACCAAAAGAGACCCAGTACTTC
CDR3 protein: CASSPKETQYF

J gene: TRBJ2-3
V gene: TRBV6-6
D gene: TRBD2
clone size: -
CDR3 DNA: TGTGCCAGCAGTTACGAGACTAGCGGTACAGATACGCAGTATTTT
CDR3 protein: CASSYETSGTDTQYF

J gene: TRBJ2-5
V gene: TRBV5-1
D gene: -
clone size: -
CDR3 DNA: TGCGCCAGCAGCTTGTACAACCAAGAGACCCAGTACTTC
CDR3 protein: CASSLYNQETQYF

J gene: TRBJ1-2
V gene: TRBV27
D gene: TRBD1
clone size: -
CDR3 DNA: TGTGCCAGCAGTCCCGGACAGGGATTGAACTATGGCTACACCTTC
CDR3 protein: CASSPGQGLNYGYTF

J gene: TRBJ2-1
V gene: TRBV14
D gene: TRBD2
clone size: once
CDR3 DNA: TGTGCCAGCAGCCACCGGCGGGGGATATCTGAGCAGTTCTTC
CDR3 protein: CASSHRRGISEQFF

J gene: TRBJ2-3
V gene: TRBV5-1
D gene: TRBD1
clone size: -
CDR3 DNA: TGCGCCAGCAGCACAACCGGGACAGGGGTAGATACGCAGTATTTT
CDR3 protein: CASSTTGTGVDTQYF

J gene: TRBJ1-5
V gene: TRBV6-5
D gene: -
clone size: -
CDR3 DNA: TGTGCCAGCTCGGTCGACAATAGCAATCAGCCCCAGCATTTT
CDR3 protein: CASSVDNSNQPQHF

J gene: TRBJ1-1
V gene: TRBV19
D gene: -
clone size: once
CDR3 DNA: TGTGCCAGTAGTATAATAGGCTACGGTCCATTGAGCACTGAAGCTTTCTTT
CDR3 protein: CASSIIGYGPLSTEAFF

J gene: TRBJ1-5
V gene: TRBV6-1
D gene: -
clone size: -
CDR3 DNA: TGTGCCAGCGTTAGGGGGTCAGTTCGAAATCAGCCCCAGCATTTT
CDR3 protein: CASVRGSVRNQPQHF

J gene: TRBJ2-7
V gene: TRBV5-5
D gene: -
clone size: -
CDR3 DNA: TGTGCCAGTCCGGGACTCCAAACCTACGAGCAGTACTTC
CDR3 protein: CASPGLQTYEQYF

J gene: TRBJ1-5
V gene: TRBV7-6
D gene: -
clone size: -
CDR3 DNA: TGTGCCAGCAGCAATAGGGCTAATCAGCCCCAGCATTTT
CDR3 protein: CASSNRANQPQHF

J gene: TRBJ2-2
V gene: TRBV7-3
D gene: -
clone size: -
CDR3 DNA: TGTGCCAGCAGCTTGACACGTGCGGCCGGGGAGCTGTTTTTT
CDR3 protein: CASSLTRAAGELFF

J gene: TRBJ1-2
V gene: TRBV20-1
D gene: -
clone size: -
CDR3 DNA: TGCAGTGCCGACAGGAGCTATGGCTACACCTTC
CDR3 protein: CSADRSYGYTF

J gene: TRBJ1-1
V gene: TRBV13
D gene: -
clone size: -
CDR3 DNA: TGTGCCAGCAGCTTAAGGATGAACACTGAAGCTTTCTTT
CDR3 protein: CASSLRMNTEAFF

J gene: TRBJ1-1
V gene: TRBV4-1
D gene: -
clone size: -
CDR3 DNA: TGCGCCAGCAGCCAAATGGGGGAGGGGAACACTGAAGCTTTCTTT
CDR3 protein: CASSQMGEGNTEAFF

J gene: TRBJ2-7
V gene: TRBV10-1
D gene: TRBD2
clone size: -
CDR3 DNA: TGCGCCAGCAGTGACCAGCGTAGCGGGGGGGACGAGCAGTACTTC
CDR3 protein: CASSDQRSGGDEQYF

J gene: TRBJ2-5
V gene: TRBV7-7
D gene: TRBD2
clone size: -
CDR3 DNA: TGTGCCAGCAGCTTAGAAGGACTAGCGGGCGGGACCCAGTACTTC
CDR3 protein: CASSLEGLAGGTQYF